This T cell receptor (beta chain) appears in the sequencing data of a study of patients and donors after allogeneic stem cell transplantation. The CDR3 has 16 residues. With 1 base removed from V and 8 bases from J, the gap between germline ends came to 15 bases. CDR1 SGHAT and CDR2 FQNNGV come from the germline V gene. MiXCR, run by TCRdb on the RT-PCR reads, gives a single entry per CDR3 protein. The sample has some 880,000 distinct CDR3 sequences; approximately 19% are singletons. The V and J genes are TRBV11-2 and TRBJ1-6; possible D gene TRBD1, 6 bases. Sequencing was done on a sample of blood, either unsorted or a sorted T cell fraction (not recorded which). This receptor was taken from a human donor who was either an allogeneic HSCT recipient or a stem cell or donor lymphocyte infusion donor (not recorded which). It is not recorded whose cells these are; they may come from a transplant donor. CDR3 sequence (DNA): TGTGCCAGCAGCTTAGTGGCGGGGGCATATGATTCACCCCTCCACTTT. Its protein is CASSLVAGAYDSPLHF.